A selection of T cell receptor beta chains follows, all from one sample in a study of CD4 T cells in lung cancer. Generated by immunoSEQ multiplex PCR, the TCRdb table keeps only in-frame clones and is missing some. The sample has 450 to 550 clones, under 95% seen once. Their recognized antigens are unknown. Specimen: a CD4+ T cell line or clone grown in culture. Receptors originate from a woman aged 55-70 years with non-small cell lung cancer. Some clones in this sample may be carry-over from other donors' samples. Each CDR3 is given with its conserved first and last residue. D genes are given only for firm matches.

>TRBV6-1|TRBD1|TRBJ2-7
CASSRTGESYEQYF
TGTGCCAGCAGTAGGACAGGGGAGTCCTACGAGCAGTACTTC
>TRBV7-2|-|TRBJ1-2
CASSFPGISYGYTF
TGTGCCAGCAGCTTCCCCGGGATTTCCTATGGCTACACCTTC
>TRBV28|TRBD1|TRBJ1-5
CASRAHRGSNQPQHF
TGTGCCAGCAGGGCTCACAGGGGGAGCAATCAGCCCCAGCATTTT